This TCR beta chain was obtained from a study of blood T cell repertoires in COVID-19. Study as a whole: Sites in the United States, Italy and Spain provided acute and convalescent COVID-19 samples.

Assay used: immunoSEQ multiplex PCR; TCRdb lists only in-frame clones, some missing. Of some 190,000 clones listed, 80% are singletons. Cohorts were assigned according to the clinical history that participants reported. The CDR3 contains 15 residues. The V and J ends lost 6 bases and 4 bases respectively, with 18 bases between them. Germline CDR1 reads MNHEY; CDR2 reads SVGAGI. The V and J genes are TRBV6-5 and TRBJ1-1, with D maybe TRBD1 (5 bases). What was sequenced was PBMCs or T cells enriched from blood (not recorded which). The TCR was taken from a man aged 55 to 70 who had been exposed to COVID-19. The CDR3 loop reads CASSQDTPWGTEAFF. For the CDR3, the DNA is TGTGCCAGCAGCCAGGACACCCCCTGGGGCACTGAAGCTTTCTTT.